This T cell receptor beta chain was sequenced in a study of T-cell memory formation after mild COVID-19. Study information: TCR clusters were largely donor specific. Study outcomes and limitations: Certain responding clones were present in pre-infection memory, suggesting participation of cross-reactive memory. Day 15 to 85 contractors were CD4/CD8 balanced; later expanders leaned CD4+.

The V gene lost 6 bases and the J gene lost 7 bases, with 18 bases spanning the gap. The CDR3 spans 14 residues. One entry per CDR3 protein results from TCRdb running MiXCR on the 5' RACE reads. The sample records approximately 570,000 distinct CDR3 sequences, under 20% being singletons. Notes on this clonotype: What it binds is unknown.

This sequence originates from an adult woman who had mild COVID-19 (a few samples of this study predate the infection). Cell type and time point are not known. Sequencing was carried out using PBMCs or a T cell subset sorted from them (not recorded which). This rearrangement joins TRBV12-3 or TRBV12-4 to TRBJ1-1, with TRBD1 as a possible D gene (6 bases). Here the CDR3 DNA reads TGTGCCAGCAGCCCACCCCGACAGGCCTTTGAAGCTTTCTTT. Translation: CASSPPRQAFEAFF.